This T cell receptor (beta chain) was recovered during a study of CD8+CD57+ T cells in acquired aplastic anemia. Patients selected for sequencing had displayed CD8+CD57+ cell expansion by flow cytometry. The use of genomic DNA as template underpinned the TCR beta VDJ and CDR3 profiling. One entry per CDR3 protein, called by TCRdb with MiXCR from the reads. Of 200,000 to 300,000 distinct CDR3 sequences listed, approximately 86% are singletons. The receptor comes from a human donor with aplastic anemia. Sequenced sample: sorted CD4+, CD8+, or CD8+CD57+ T cells (not recorded which) from PBMCs.

CDR3 DNA: TGTGCCAGCGGTCTGGGTTGGATGATTCAGTACTTC. This sequence encodes CASGLGWMIQYF. The V call is TRBV7-4, the J call TRBJ2-4; D uncertain. The germline CDR1 and CDR2 sequences are SGHVT and SQSDAQ. The CDR3 consists of 12 residues. V dropped 8 bases and J dropped 10 bases, with 15 bases sitting between them.